The TCR beta chain under discussion was sequenced for a study of lymphopenia after photon versus proton radiotherapy. A remark on this clone: As yet, its antigen is unknown.

Study-wide results and limits: In patients who died, overall survival fell as post-nadir TCR diversity dropped more. Post-nadir diversity loss with photons came from oligoclonal expansion, particularly CD8+ Temra cells. Under photons, naive T cells and diversity fell while effector/memory populations rose.

Germline lookup yields CDR1 MNHEY and CDR2 SVGAGI. The CDR3 has 15 amino acids. Trimming at V came to 0 bases and at J to 5 bases, leaving 3 bases not matched to a gene. This table comes from immunoSEQ multiplex PCR, and its TCRdb copy is limited to in-frame clones, with some not included. Here the sample spans more than 25,000 clones, over 80% being singletons. The TCR sequence derives from a woman in her forties or fifties with pancreatic cancer. V and J are TRBV6-5 and TRBJ2-3, with 9 nucleotides matching TRBD2. This material consisted of peripheral blood, taken from a patient treated with photon-based radiotherapy. In DNA, the CDR3 is TGTGCCAGCAGTTACTCGGCGGGAGGGGGAGATACGCAGTATTTT. Its translation is CASSYSAGGGDTQYF.